This T cell receptor (beta chain) was profiled in a study of circulating CD8 cells and anti-PD-1 response in melanoma. Each library started from around 15 ng of total RNA using the QIAseq Immune Repertoire TCR panel. TCRdb reprocessed the reads with MiXCR, giving one entry per CDR3 protein. Altogether 200 to 250 distinct CDR3 sequences are present, approximately 11% being singletons, with the ten largest covering about 69%. Deletions cut 3 bases from V and 1 base from J, with 14 bases between. CDR1 is DFQATT and CDR2 is SNEGSKA in the germline V gene (reference sequence). The CDR3 is 15 residues long. Broader study findings: Only baseline and M1 samples entered the published repertoire comparisons.

From live CD3+CD8+TCRalphabeta+ cells, four PD-1 and/or TIGIT subsets were sorted. This clonotype is large. Its target is not known. This TCR derives from a human donor with melanoma. The sample here was CD8+ T cells from PBMCs, taken at baseline or after one month of anti-PD-1 therapy (not recorded which). The J gene is TRBJ2-3, the V gene TRBV20-1; D is unresolved. The CDR3 protein is CSASGWPQGTDTQYF. CDR3 DNA sequence: TGCAGTGCTAGTGGTTGGCCTCAGGGCACAGATACGCAGTATTTT.